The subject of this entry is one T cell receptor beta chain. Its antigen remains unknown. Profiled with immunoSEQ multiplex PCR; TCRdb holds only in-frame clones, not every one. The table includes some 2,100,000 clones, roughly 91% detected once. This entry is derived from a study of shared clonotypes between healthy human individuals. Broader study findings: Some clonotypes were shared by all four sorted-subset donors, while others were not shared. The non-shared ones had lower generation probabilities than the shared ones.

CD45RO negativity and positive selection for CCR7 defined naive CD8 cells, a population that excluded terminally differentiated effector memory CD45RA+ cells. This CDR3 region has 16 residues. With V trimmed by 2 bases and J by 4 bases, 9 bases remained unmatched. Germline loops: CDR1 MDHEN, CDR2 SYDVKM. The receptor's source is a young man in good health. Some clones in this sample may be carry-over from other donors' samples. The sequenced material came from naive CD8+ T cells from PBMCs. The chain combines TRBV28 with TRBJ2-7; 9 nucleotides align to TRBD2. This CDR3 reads CASSLQREEWRYEQYF. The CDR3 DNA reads TGTGCCAGCAGTTTACAGCGGGAGGAGTGGCGTTACGAGCAGTACTTC.